The following is a T cell receptor beta chain sequence with its context. No antigen is known for it. This sample is drawn from a study of beta chain features in type 1 diabetes. Overall study context: Patients shared similar age, gender and cell yields with healthy donors.

Germline loops: CDR1 SGHTA, CDR2 FQGTGA. CDR3 length: 13 amino acids. V lost 4 bases and J 4 bases, leaving 10 bases between the germline ends. The whole isolated RNA underwent reverse transcription, so sequencing captured expressed TCRB transcripts. Only in-frame clones appear in the TCRdb table, and some are missing; sequencing was by immunoSEQ multiplex PCR. The sample lists 600,000 to 700,000 clones, roughly an eighth occurring once. Findings of the study overall: PCR could preferentially amplify shorter templates, alike in patients and controls. These data did not resolve whether HLA type affects TCRB rearrangement. It was among patients, rather than healthy donors, that naive, central memory and Treg TCRB repertoires appeared more similar. Shortening of TCRB CDR3s, moderate but significant, appeared in all four CD4+ subsets of Type 1 diabetes patients.

The receptor comes from a man aged 25-45 years with type 1 diabetes. The sequencing input was naive CD4+ T cells from blood. J is TRBJ2-5 and V is TRBV7-3; D ambiguous. In nucleotides, the CDR3 is TGTGCCAGCAGCTCGTGGTTGGGAGAGACCCAGTACTTC. Encoded protein: CASSSWLGETQYF.